This TCR beta chain was recovered during a study of cytomegalovirus exposure and HLA in healthy donors. On the study more broadly: The platform used for the roughly 130 validation repertoires matched that of the roughly 670 first-cohort repertoires, a later analysis reported.

The method was immunoSEQ multiplex PCR; TCRdb's version includes in-frame clones alone and lacks a portion of them. The profile covers more than 250,000 clones, with 86% appearing a single time and around 0.84% taken by the ten largest. On this clone itself: What it binds is not known.

From germline, CDR1 is GTSNPN and CDR2 SVGIG (reference sequence). V shed 5 bases and J 12 bases; nucleotides not matched to a gene: 6. The CDR3 extends over 11 amino acids. Regarding the study as a whole: The study flagged fewer than 200 TCR beta chains as cytomegalovirus-associated. A subsequent analysis found that TCR clusters from the first cohort also tended to co-occur in the 130 or so validation repertoires, with about 94% of cluster scores above 0.

The sequencing input was PBMCs. The rearrangement joins TRBV30 to TRBJ2-1, with 8 bases that match TRBD1. This TCR derives from a woman under 30 in good health and CMV-seronegative. CDR3 protein: CAWGQGGSQFF. The CDR3 bases are TGTGCCTGGGGACAGGGCGGGTCGCAGTTCTTC.